These T cell receptor beta chains were read from a single sample in a study of blood T cell repertoires in COVID-19. Libraries were prepared by immunoSEQ multiplex PCR; TCRdb keeps only in-frame clonotypes and omits some of them. The table lists 100,000 to 150,000 clones, roughly 90% of them singletons. Sequencing input: peripheral blood. The receptor source for this set is a man aged 60 to 69 with COVID-19, enrolled during active disease. The CDR3 runs from the conserved cysteine through the conserved F or W. A D gene is named only where the DNA matches it firmly.

v_call,d_call,j_call,cdr3_aa,cdr3_nt
TRBV19,.,TRBJ1-6,CASTRESSYNSPLHF,TGTGCCAGTACGAGGGAGAGCTCCTATAATTCACCCCTCCACTTT
TRBV10-3,TRBD1,TRBJ1-2,CAIGQGGYGYTF,TGTGCCATTGGACAGGGCGGGTATGGCTACACCTTC
TRBV19,TRBD1,TRBJ1-2,CASRTAGTGPYGYTF,TGTGCCAGTAGGACCGCGGGGACAGGGCCTTATGGCTACACCTTC
TRBV28,.,TRBJ1-5,CASSLTDQPQHF,TGTGCCAGCAGTTTAACGGATCAGCCCCAGCATTTT
TRBV28,.,TRBJ2-7,CASSLWPRGQYF,TGTGCCAGCAGTTTATGGCCGCGGGGGCAGTACTTC
TRBV6-5,.,TRBJ1-2,CASTPGGAAPYGYTF,TGTGCCAGCACCCCTGGGGGGGCAGCTCCGTATGGCTACACCTTC
TRBV25-1,TRBD1,TRBJ2-7,CASSEFGTATYEQYF,TGTGCCAGCAGTGAATTCGGGACAGCCACTTACGAGCAGTACTTC
TRBV9,.,TRBJ1-3,CASSSLTGSGVGNTIYF,TGTGCCAGCAGCTCCCTCACCGGTTCAGGTGTTGGAAACACCATATATTTT
TRBV7-2,TRBD2,TRBJ2-5,CASSLARTTSGGGWGQETQYF,TGTGCCAGCAGCTTAGCGCGAACGACTAGCGGGGGAGGATGGGGGCAAGAGACCCAGTACTTC
TRBV11-2,TRBD2,TRBJ2-3,CASSLAPVGGADTQYF,TGTGCCAGCAGCTTAGCCCCCGTCGGGGGGGCAGATACGCAGTATTTT
TRBV9,.,TRBJ2-2,CASTQGGVTGELFF,TGTGCCAGCACCCAAGGAGGGGTCACCGGGGAGCTGTTTTTT
TRBV30,TRBD1,TRBJ1-4,CAWSSRGPPDEKLFF,TGTGCCTGGAGTTCTAGGGGGCCTCCGGATGAAAAACTGTTTTTT
TRBV5-1,TRBD1,TRBJ2-6,CASSYMGQGSSGANVLTF,TGCGCCAGCAGCTATATGGGACAGGGGAGCTCTGGGGCCAACGTCCTGACTTTC
TRBV29-1,.,TRBJ1-1,CSVNLGAGLGTEAFF,TGCAGCGTCAACCTAGGGGCAGGGTTGGGCACTGAAGCTTTCTTT
TRBV5-6,.,TRBJ1-3,CASSPTGRSSGNTIYF,TGTGCCAGCAGCCCTACAGGGCGATCCTCTGGAAACACCATATATTTT
TRBV6-2/TRBV6-3,TRBD1,TRBJ2-7,CASSYRAGGSYEQYF,TGTGCCAGCAGTTACCGGGCAGGGGGTTCCTACGAGCAGTACTTC